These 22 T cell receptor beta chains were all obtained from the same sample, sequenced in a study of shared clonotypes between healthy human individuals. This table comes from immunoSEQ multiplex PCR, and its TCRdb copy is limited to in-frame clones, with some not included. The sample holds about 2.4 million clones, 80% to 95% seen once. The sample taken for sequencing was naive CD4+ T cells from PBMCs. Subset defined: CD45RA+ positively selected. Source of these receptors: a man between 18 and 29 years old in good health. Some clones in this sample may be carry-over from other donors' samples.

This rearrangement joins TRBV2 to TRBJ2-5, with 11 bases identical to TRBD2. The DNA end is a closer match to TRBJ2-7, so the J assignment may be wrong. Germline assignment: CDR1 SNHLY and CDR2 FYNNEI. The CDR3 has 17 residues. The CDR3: CASRDLQGLAVTYEQYF. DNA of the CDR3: TGTGCCAGCAGGGACCTACAGGGACTAGCGGTTACCTACGAGCAGTACTTC.

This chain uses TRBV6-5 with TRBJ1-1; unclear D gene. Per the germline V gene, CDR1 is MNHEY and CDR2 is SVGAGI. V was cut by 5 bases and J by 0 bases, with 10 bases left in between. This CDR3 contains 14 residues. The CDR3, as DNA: TGTGCCAGCAGTAGAACACACCTGAACACTGAAGCTTTCTTT. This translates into CASSRTHLNTEAFF.

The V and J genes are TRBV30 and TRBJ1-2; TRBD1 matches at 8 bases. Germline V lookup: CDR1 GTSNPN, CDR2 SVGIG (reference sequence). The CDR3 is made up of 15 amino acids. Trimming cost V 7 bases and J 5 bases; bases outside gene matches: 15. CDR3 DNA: TGTGCCTCGACCCCGGACAGGGTGAAATCTTATGGCTACACCTTC. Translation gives CASTPDRVKSYGYTF. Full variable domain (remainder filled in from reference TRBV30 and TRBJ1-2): SQTIHQWPATLVQPVGSPLSLECTVEGTSNPNLYWYRQAAGRGLQLLFYSVGIGQISSEVPQNLSASRPQDRQFILSSKKLLLSDSGFYLCASTPDRVKSYGYTFGSGTRLTVV.

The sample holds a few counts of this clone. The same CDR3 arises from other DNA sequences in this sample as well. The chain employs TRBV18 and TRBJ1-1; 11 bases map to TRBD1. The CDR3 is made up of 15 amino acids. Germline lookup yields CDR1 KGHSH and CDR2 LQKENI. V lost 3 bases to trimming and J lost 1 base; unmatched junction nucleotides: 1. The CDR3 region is CASSPGTGGNTEAFF. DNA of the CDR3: TGTGCCAGCTCACCCGGGACAGGGGGGAACACTGAAGCTTTCTTT. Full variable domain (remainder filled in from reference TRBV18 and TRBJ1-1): NAGVMQNPRHLVRRRGQEARLRCSPMKGHSHVYWYRQLPEEGLKFMVYLQKENIIDESGMPKERFSAEFPKEGPSILRIQQVVRGDSAAYFCASSPGTGGNTEAFFGQGTRLTVV.

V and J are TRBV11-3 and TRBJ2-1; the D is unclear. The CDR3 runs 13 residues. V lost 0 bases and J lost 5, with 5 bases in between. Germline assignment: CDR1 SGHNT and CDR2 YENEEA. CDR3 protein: CASSLDVNNEQFF. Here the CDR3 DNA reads TGTGCCAGCAGCTTAGACGTCAACAATGAGCAGTTCTTC.

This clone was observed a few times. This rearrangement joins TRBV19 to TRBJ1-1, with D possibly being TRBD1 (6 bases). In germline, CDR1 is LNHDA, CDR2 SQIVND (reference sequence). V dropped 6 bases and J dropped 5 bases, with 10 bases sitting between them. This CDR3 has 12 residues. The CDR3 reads CASRQGWTEAFF. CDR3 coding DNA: TGTGCCAGTAGACAGGGTTGGACTGAAGCTTTCTTT.

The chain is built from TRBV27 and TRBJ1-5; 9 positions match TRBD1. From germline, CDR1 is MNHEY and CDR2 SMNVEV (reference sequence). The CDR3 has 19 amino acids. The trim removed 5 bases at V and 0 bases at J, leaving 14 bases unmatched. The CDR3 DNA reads TGTGCCAGCAGTAAGGATCCGGGACAGGGAAGGGCTAGCAATCAGCCCCAGCATTTT. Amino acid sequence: CASSKDPGQGRASNQPQHF.

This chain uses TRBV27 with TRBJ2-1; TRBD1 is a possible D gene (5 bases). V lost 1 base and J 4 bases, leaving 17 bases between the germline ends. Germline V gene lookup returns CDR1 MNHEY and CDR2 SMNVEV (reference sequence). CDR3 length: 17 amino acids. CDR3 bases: TGTGCCAGCAGTTTATTGGCAGGGCCCGAATCTTACAATGAGCAGTTCTTC. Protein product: CASSLLAGPESYNEQFF.

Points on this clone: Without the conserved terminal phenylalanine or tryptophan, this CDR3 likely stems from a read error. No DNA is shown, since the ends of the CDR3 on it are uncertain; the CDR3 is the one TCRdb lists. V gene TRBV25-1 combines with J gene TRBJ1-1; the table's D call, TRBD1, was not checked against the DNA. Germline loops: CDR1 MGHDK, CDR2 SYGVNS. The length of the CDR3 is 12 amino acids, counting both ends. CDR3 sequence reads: CASSEQGLMPKL.

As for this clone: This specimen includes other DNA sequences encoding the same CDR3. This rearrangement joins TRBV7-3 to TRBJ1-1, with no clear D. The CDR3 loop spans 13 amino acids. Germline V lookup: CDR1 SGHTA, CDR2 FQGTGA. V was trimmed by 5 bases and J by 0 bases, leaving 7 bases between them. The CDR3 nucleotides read TGTGCCAGCAGCCGACTGATGAACACTGAAGCTTTCTTT. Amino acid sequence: CASSRLMNTEAFF.

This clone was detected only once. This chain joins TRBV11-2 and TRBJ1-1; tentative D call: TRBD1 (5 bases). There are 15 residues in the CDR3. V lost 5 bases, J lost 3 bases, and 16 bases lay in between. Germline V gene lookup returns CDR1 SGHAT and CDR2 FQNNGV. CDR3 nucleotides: TGTGCCAGCAGCCCTACACGGGGGTTTGACACTGAAGCTTTCTTT. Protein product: CASSPTRGFDTEAFF.

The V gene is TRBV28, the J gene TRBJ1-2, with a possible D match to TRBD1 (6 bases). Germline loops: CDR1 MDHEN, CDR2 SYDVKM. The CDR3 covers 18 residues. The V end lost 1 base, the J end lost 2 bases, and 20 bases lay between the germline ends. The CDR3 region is CASSLSGLRGKGNYGYTF. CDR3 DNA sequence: TGTGCCAGCAGTTTATCGGGGCTCAGGGGCAAAGGGAACTATGGCTACACCTTC.

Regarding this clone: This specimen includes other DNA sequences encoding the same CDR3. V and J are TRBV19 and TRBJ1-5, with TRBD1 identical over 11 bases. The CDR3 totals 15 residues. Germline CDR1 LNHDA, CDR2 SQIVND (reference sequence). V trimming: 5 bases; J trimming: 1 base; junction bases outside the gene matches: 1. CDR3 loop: CASSGQGASNQPQHF. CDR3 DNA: TGTGCCAGTAGTGGACAGGGGGCGAGCAATCAGCCCCAGCATTTT.

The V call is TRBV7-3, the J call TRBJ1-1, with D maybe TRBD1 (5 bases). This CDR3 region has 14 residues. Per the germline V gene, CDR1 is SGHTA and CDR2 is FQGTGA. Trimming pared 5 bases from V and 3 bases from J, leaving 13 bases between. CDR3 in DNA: TGTGCCAGCAGCGCCATGGTAGGGGACACTGAAGCTTTCTTT. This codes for CASSAMVGDTEAFF.

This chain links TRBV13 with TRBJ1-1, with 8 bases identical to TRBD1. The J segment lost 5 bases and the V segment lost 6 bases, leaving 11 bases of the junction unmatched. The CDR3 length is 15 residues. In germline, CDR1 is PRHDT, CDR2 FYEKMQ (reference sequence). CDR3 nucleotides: TGTGCCAGCAGAGCCCAGGGGGCTCTTGGTACTGAAGCTTTCTTT. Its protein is CASRAQGALGTEAFF. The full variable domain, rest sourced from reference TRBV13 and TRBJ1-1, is AAGVIQSPRHLIKEKRETATLKCYPIPRHDTVYWYQQGPGQDPQFLISFYEKMQSDKGSIPDRFSAQQFSDYHSELNMSSLELGDSALYFCASRAQGALGTEAFFGQGTRLTVV.

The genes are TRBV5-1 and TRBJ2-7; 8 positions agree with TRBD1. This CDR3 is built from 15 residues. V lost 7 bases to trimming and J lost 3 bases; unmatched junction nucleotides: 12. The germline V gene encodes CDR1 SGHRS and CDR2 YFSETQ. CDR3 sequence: CASAVGPGTGYEQYF. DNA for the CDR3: TGCGCCAGCGCGGTGGGGCCCGGGACAGGCTACGAGCAGTACTTC.

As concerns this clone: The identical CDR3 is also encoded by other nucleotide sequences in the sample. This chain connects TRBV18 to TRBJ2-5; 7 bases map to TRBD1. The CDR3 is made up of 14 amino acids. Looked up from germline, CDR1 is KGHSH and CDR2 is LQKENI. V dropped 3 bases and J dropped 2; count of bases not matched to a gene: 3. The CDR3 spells CASSPDRAQETQYF. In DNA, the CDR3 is TGTGCCAGCTCACCCGACAGGGCTCAAGAGACCCAGTACTTC.

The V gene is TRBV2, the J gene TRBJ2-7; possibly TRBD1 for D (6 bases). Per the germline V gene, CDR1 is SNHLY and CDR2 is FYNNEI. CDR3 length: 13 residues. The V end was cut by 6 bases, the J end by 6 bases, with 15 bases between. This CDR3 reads CASRSGHRAEQYF. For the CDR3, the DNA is TGTGCCAGCAGATCGGGTCACAGGGCCGAGCAGTACTTC.

Here the CDR3 reads CASSTDRWYTEAFF. Here the CDR3 DNA reads TGTGCCAGCAGCACGGACAGGTGGTACACTGAAGCTTTCTTT. The J gene is TRBJ1-1, the V gene TRBV28; 7 bases align to TRBD1. This CDR3 comprises 14 residues. V lost 6 bases to trimming and J lost 3 bases; unmatched junction nucleotides: 7. Germline V gene data show CDR1 as MDHEN and CDR2 as SYDVKM. Full variable domain (missing parts from reference TRBV28 and TRBJ1-1): DVKVTQSSRYLVKRTGEKVFLECVQDMDHENMFWYRQDPGLGLRLIYFSYDVKMKEKGDIPEGYSVSREKKERFSLILESASTNQTSMYLCASSTDRWYTEAFFGQGTRLTVV.

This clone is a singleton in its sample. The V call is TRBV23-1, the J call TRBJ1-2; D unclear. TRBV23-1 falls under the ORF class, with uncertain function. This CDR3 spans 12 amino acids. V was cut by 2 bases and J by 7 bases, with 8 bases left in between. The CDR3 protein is CASSQEGGGYTF. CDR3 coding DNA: TGCGCCAGCAGTCAAGAAGGAGGTGGCTACACCTTC.

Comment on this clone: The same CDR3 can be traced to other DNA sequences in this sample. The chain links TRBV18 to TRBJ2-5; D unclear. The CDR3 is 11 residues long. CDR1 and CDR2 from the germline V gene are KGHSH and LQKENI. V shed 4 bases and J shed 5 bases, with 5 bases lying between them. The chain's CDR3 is CASSLLETQYF. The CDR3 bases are TGTGCCAGCTCACTGCTCGAGACCCAGTACTTC.

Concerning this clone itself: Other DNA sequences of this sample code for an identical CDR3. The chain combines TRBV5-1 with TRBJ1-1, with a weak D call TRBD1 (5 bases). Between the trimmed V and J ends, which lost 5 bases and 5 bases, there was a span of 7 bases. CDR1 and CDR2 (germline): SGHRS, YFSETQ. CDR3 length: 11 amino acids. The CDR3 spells CASSRGTEAFF. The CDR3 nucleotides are TGCGCCAGCAGTAGGGGAACTGAAGCTTTCTTT.